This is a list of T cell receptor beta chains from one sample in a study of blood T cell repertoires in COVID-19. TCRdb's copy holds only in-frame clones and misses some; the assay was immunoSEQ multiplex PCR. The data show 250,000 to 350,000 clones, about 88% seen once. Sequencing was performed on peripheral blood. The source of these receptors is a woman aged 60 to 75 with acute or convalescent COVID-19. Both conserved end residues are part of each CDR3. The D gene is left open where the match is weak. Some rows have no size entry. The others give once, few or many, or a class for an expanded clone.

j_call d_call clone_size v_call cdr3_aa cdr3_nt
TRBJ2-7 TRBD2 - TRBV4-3 CASSRASGGYYYEQYF TGCGCCAGCAGCCGAGCTAGCGGGGGTTACTACTACGAGCAGTACTTC
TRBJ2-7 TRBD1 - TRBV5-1 CASSLGERTGGYEQYF TGCGCCAGCAGCTTGGGGGAGAGGACAGGAGGCTACGAGCAGTACTTC
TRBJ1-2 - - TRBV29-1 CSVEIQGLYGYTF TGCAGCGTTGAGATTCAGGGGCTTTATGGCTACACCTTC
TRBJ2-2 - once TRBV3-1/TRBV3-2 CASSQDLAGPSNTGELFF TGTGCCAGCAGCCAAGATCTGGCAGGGCCGTCGAACACCGGGGAGCTGTTTTTT
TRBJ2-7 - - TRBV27 CASSPTLVYEQYF TGTGCCAGCAGTCCCACCCTAGTCTACGAGCAGTACTTC
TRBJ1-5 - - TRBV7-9 CASSLAGQNGRNQPQHF TGTGCCAGCAGCTTAGCCGGACAGAACGGACGCAATCAGCCCCAGCATTTT
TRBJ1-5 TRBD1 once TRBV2 CASSGQGGSGQPQHF TGTGCCAGCAGTGGACAGGGGGGATCTGGTCAGCCCCAGCATTTT
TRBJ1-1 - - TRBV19 CASSISGLMNTEAFF TGTGCCAGTAGTATATCAGGACTCATGAACACTGAAGCTTTCTTT
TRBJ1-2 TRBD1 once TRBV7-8 CASSFRPGGQGGYTF TGTGCCAGCAGCTTCCGCCCAGGGGGGCAGGGTGGCTACACCTTC
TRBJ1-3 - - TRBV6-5 CASSTPAVRNTIYF TGTGCCAGCAGTACCCCTGCAGTTCGAAACACCATATATTTT
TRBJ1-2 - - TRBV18 CASSQTADSNYGYTF TGTGCCAGCTCTCAGACCGCTGACAGTAACTATGGCTACACCTTC
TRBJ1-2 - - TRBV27 CASSLSFRGYGYTF TGTGCCAGCAGTTTAAGTTTCCGGGGCTATGGCTACACCTTC
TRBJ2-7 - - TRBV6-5 CASSYAGNSYEQYF TGTGCCAGCAGTTACGCGGGGAACTCCTACGAGCAGTACTTC
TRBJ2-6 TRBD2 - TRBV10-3 CAISEGARGGSGANVLTF TGTGCCATCAGTGAGGGTGCGCGGGGGGGCTCTGGGGCCAACGTCCTGACTTTC
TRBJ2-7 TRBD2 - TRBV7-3 CASSLTGTSGSGQYF TGTGCCAGCAGCTTAACCGGGACTAGCGGGAGCGGGCAGTACTTC
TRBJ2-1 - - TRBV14 CASSPQWSKNEQFF TGTGCCAGCAGCCCGCAGTGGAGTAAGAATGAGCAGTTCTTC
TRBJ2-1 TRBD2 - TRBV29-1 CSVSSGSEQFF TGCAGCGTTTCTAGCGGGAGTGAGCAGTTCTTC
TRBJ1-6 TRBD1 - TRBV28 CASSPGTANSPLHF TGTGCCAGCAGTCCCGGGACAGCCAATTCACCCCTCCACTTT
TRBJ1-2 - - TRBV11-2 CASSFSQRLYGYTF TGTGCCAGCAGCTTCTCCCAGAGACTCTATGGCTACACCTTC
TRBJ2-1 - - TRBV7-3 CASSSLLENNEQFF TGTGCCAGCAGCTCATTACTCGAGAACAATGAGCAGTTCTTC
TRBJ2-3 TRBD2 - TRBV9 CASSPRLAGDSWDTQYF TGTGCCAGCAGCCCTCGTCTAGCGGGGGACTCGTGGGATACGCAGTATTTT
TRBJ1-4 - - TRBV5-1 CASSLTGITNEKLFF TGCGCCAGCAGCTTAACGGGAATCACTAATGAAAAACTGTTTTTT
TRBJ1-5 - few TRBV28 CASSPQGWQPQHF TGTGCCAGCAGTCCCCAGGGGTGGCAGCCCCAGCATTTT
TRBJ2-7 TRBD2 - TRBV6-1 CASSEGARAGGSYEQYF TGTGCCAGCAGTGAAGGCGCGCGAGCGGGAGGTTCCTACGAGCAGTACTTC
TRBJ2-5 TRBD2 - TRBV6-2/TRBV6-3 CASSGSGGRVETQYF TGTGCCAGCAGCGGTAGCGGGGGCCGGGTGGAGACCCAGTACTTC
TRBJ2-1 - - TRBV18 CASSPRAGDNEQFF TGTGCCAGCTCACCACGGGCAGGGGACAATGAGCAGTTCTTC
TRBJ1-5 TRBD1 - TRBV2 CASRTGGIQPQHF TGTGCCAGCAGGACAGGGGGCATTCAGCCCCAGCATTTT
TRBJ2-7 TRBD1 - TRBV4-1 CASSQARGQNLHEQYF TGCGCCAGCAGCCAAGCCCGGGGACAGAATCTCCACGAGCAGTACTTC
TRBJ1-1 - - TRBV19 CASSIGGDREAFF TGTGCCAGTAGTATAGGGGGGGATCGAGAAGCTTTCTTT
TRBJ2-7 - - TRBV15 CATSRSGSLLYEQYF TGTGCCACCAGCAGGAGCGGCAGCCTACTATACGAGCAGTACTTC
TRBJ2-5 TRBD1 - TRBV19 CASSTSGQGNQETQYF TGTGCCAGTAGTACCTCCGGACAGGGGAACCAAGAGACCCAGTACTTC
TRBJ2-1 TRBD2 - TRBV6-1 CASSVTGTSGFPSSYNEQFF TGTGCCAGCAGTGTGACCGGGACTAGCGGTTTTCCGAGCTCCTACAATGAGCAGTTCTTC
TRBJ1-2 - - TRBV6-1 CASSEAPGKRGYTF TGTGCCAGCAGTGAAGCGCCGGGGAAACGTGGCTACACCTTC
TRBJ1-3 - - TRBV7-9 CASSLGDSTFSGNTIYF TGTGCCAGCAGCCTGGGGGACTCCACCTTCTCTGGAAACACCATATATTTT
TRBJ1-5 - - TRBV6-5 CASSVGQNNQPQHF TGTGCCAGCTCGGTCGGACAAAACAATCAGCCCCAGCATTTT
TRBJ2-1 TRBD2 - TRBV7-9 CASSSTGTSGRNEQFF TGTGCCAGCAGCTCTACCGGGACTAGCGGGAGGAATGAGCAGTTCTTC
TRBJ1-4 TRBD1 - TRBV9 CASSEGQGNEKLFF TGTGCCAGCAGCGAGGGACAGGGTAATGAAAAACTGTTTTTT
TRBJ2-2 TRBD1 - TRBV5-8 CASSSGQGQRNTGELFF TGTGCCAGCAGCTCGGGACAGGGACAACGAAACACCGGGGAGCTGTTTTTT
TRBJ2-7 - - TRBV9 CASSGSGPTPYEQYF TGTGCCAGCAGCGGTAGCGGTCCGACCCCCTACGAGCAGTACTTC
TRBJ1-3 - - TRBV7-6 CASSHNGNTIYF TGTGCCAGCAGTCACAATGGAAACACCATATATTTT
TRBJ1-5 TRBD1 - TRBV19 CASSASTGVADQPQHF TGTGCCAGTAGTGCTTCGACAGGGGTGGCCGATCAGCCCCAGCATTTT